The T cell receptor (beta chain) under discussion was sequenced for a study of blood T cell repertoires in COVID-19 (dated by TCRdb to the early 2020s). With respect to the entire study: Collaborator samples came from the United States, Italy and Spain and covered acute and convalescent phases of COVID-19. Where available, HLA class I and class II types were taken from metadata supplied by the sample provider and were not determined by assay-based typing. Deeply sampled blood TCRbeta repertoires from subjects exposed to, actively infected with, or recovered from COVID-19 were included in the dataset. The prospective study material was composed of cDNA or gDNA derived from T cells, B-cell-depleted T cells, or PBMCs. The repertoires were released in a freely available public database intended as a resource for research on the immune response to SARS-CoV-2. Nearly every sample came with metadata listing a de-identified subject ID, COVID-19 status, age in years and sex. The samples were drawn from the first 160 participants of the ongoing ImmuneRACE study and from 1,200 or so subjects provided by 6 global collaborators. Broader findings and caveats from the paper: The amount of clinical and demographic metadata varied by source and participant and was provided uncurated.

One collaborating source in Seattle enrolled patients during active infection and followed them longitudinally through the course of disease. The collaborating institutions used their own protocols to collect whole blood in K2EDTA tubes. For TCRbeta analysis, collaborators shipped samples as frozen whole blood, isolated PBMCs, or DNA extracted from either of those sample types. A remark on this clone: This clone's antigen is unknown. No much larger clone is present one base from it, and per-base qualities are unavailable.

TCRbeta CDR3 regions were amplified from genomic DNA by means of the immunoSEQ Assay, a bias-controlled multiplex PCR. The original methods were these. Within the assay, amplification of reference gene primers was used to estimate how many nucleated cells each sample contained. To quantify the absolute abundance of each unique TCRbeta CDR3 rearrangement, sequence reads were collapsed and filtered. Productive Simpson clonality was computed per sample as the square root of Simpson's diversity index over productive rearrangements. Here the immuneACCESS table is served through TCRdb, limited to in-frame sequences with V and J called. Missing clones are a known gap in these copies; in checked studies unresolved V genes cover under half, and the rest lacks a known reason. Clonal size and the V and J genes are those of that table, whereas D and trimming came from the DNA. Present in this sample are hundreds of thousands of clones, roughly nine tenths of which were seen just once. Clones ranked in the top ten supply 3% of the sample.

The junction carries 7 bases between V and J, which are trimmed by 1 base and 3 bases respectively. Spanning cysteine to valine, the CDR3 consists of 13 amino acids. Left in the record is the CDR3 DNA by itself, 39 bases read in frame from the first base. From the germline V gene, CDR1 is SGHAT and CDR2 is FQNNGV. This TCR was sampled from a woman aged 25 to 39 with COVID-19, enrolled during active disease. Sequenced input: peripheral blood. In this chain, TRBV11-2 is recombined with TRBJ2-7; the D gene remains uncertain. At the DNA level, the sequence is TGTGCCAGCAGCTTAGCCGACTTCTACGAGCAGTACGTC. This translates into CASSLADFYEQYV.